This is a list of T cell receptor beta chains from one sample in a study of radiation and T cells in renal cell carcinoma. Here immunoSEQ multiplex PCR was the method, and the copy in TCRdb shows in-frame clones only, minus some. Found here are about 90,000 clones, roughly 88% of them singletons; the top ten hold under 8.5%. This material consisted of blood, taken from a patient whose treatment included radiotherapy and nephrectomy. These receptors originate from a man in his sixties with renal cell carcinoma. Both conserved end residues are trimmed from each CDR3.

v_call cdr3_aa
TRBV30 AWSDPIRRAVPFSEQY
TRBV18 ASSPTTVNTEAF
TRBV30 AWSVRAVYEQY
TRBV6-5 ASSQRHEQY
TRBV28 ASSFPGQGAPVNEQY
TRBV5-1 ASSPGTGWGGSNQPQH
TRBV6-5 ASSSQRGGRGGEQF
TRBV28 ASKTTGTSGRSSTDTQY
TRBV5-1 ASSRNPRLAYTQETQY
TRBV5-1 ASSYDIAGAVGELF
TRBV7-3 ASSFTSRDEQF
TRBV7-7 ASSPGVQETQY
TRBV4-3 ASSQEGSGIYNEQF
TRBV7-9 ASSLDPRGSEQY
TRBV28 ASAAQGFTEAF
TRBV5-1 ASSPGRAFEQY
TRBV2 ASSALTGMNTEAF
TRBV7-2 ASSPQPGQINQPQH
TRBV19 ASSPGQGVSFYNEQF
TRBV14 ASSQAGTGVLRTYEQY
TRBV7-9 AVRVGSGSNEQF
TRBV4-1 ASSQDLSGRAQETQY
TRBV7-6 ASSLSGRGAMNTEAF
TRBV19 ASSLSTSGYSRGLNEQF
TRBV5-1 ASSFGQRGSTDTQY
TRBV6-1 ASSLTGTSVETQY
TRBV19 AGTPPFKNIQY
TRBV6-5 ASSLSGGLQPQH
TRBV6-5 ASRKVGPSNQPQH
TRBV11-2 ASSFAEGRVENEQF
TRBV9 ASSVQTGFSGNTIY
TRBV18 ASSPGTSSSYEQY
TRBV27 ASSPRDRASYEQY
TRBV5-1 ASSPSLSLETQY
TRBV6-1 ASKEMSGANVLT
TRBV6-1 ASSTQRGLIDTQY
TRBV19 ASTPGQGAGGYT
TRBV19 ASSIDPRVGSYNEQF
TRBV28 ASSRGYNEQF
TRBV19 ASSPIGANEQF
TRBV6-5 ASSTTSGRPYEQY
TRBV10-2 ASSDSTSGEETQY
TRBV7-9 ASRNDGTGELF
TRBV6-5 ASSYDRRDTEAF
TRBV27 ASSFVGESGELF
TRBV10-1 ASSESSGGTEAF
TRBV4-1 ASSQDDTGVSGF
TRBV6-4 ASSDSWTEPTDTQY
TRBV5-4 ASSLVGRETQY
TRBV10-1 ASSPTGLEGANTGELF
TRBV2 ASSTGTPGDTQY
TRBV27 ASSRGPSSYNEQF
TRBV2 ASRTGEESPLH
TRBV10-1 ASSDRQGRETQY
TRBV27 ASKTGVADTQY